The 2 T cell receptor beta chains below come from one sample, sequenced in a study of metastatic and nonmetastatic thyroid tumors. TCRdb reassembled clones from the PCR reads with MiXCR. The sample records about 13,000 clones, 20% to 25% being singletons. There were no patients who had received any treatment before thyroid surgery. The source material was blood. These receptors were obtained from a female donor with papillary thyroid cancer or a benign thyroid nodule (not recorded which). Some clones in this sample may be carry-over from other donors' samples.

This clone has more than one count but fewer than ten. The CDR3 region has the DNA TGTGCCAGCAGCGCGACTACGGATACGCAGTATTTT. Translating it yields CASSATTDTQYF. The genes are TRBV2 and TRBJ2-3; tentatively, D is TRBD2 (5 bases). The germline V gene encodes CDR1 SNHLY and CDR2 FYNNEI. Between the trimmed V and J ends, which lost 6 bases and 6 bases, there was a span of 10 bases. The CDR3 has 12 amino acids.

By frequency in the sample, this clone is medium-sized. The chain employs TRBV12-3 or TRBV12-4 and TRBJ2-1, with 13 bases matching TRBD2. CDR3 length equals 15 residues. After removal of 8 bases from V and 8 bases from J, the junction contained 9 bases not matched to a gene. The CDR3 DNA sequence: TGTGCCAGCCGGAGCTGGACTAGCGGGAGTGATGAGCAGTTCTTC. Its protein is CASRSWTSGSDEQFF.